Each of the 10 T cell receptor beta chains below was sequenced from the same sample in a study of cytomegalovirus exposure and HLA in healthy donors. Sequencing was performed with immunoSEQ multiplex PCR; in TCRdb, only in-frame clones are kept and a portion is missing. The sample holds about 120,000 clones; 88% are singletons and the top ten take about 6.3%. Sequences were obtained from PBMCs. The receptors derive from a young woman in good health and CMV-seropositive.

In its sample, this clone was seen once. The V call is TRBV28, the J call TRBJ1-4; a possible D gene is TRBD1 (5 bases). Trimming cost V 4 bases and J 16 bases, with 19 bases left between them. CDR3 length equals 13 residues. Germline values: CDR1 MDHEN, CDR2 SYDVKM. The CDR3, as DNA: TGTGCCAGCAGTTCCCTCAATCCCCCCAGGGAGTTTTTT. Translation: CASSSLNPPREFF.

The gene calls are TRBV5-8 and TRBJ1-2; TRBD1 aligns across 11 bases. The germline V gene encodes CDR1 SGHTS and CDR2 YDEGEE. CDR3 length: 13 amino acids. After removal of 4 bases from V and 7 bases from J, the junction contained 3 bases not matched to a gene. In DNA, the CDR3 is TGTGCCAGCAGCCCGGACAGGGGGCCTGGCTACACCTTC. It translates to CASSPDRGPGYTF.

The chain couples TRBV30 to TRBJ2-2, with D possibly being TRBD2 (6 bases). The CDR3 sequence is 16 residues long. The germline V gene encodes CDR1 GTSNPN and CDR2 SVGIG (reference sequence). V lost 5 bases and J lost 6, with 22 bases in between. In DNA form, the CDR3 reads TGTGCCTGGGGAGGGAGTAGGATGGTAATGGCCGGGGAGCTGTTTTTT. Translation gives CAWGGSRMVMAGELFF.

The V gene is TRBV27, the J gene TRBJ2-1; 11 bases are a match to TRBD2. Germline V gives CDR1 MNHEY, CDR2 SMNVEV (reference sequence). V gave up 5 bases and J gave up 9 bases; unmatched junction bases: 15. The CDR3 has 17 amino acids. The CDR3 region is CASSTYLSSGRKGEQFF. CDR3 nucleotides: TGTGCCAGCAGTACCTACCTCTCTAGCGGGAGGAAGGGTGAGCAGTTCTTC.

The gene calls are TRBV5-1 and TRBJ1-2; D is possibly TRBD1 (6 bases). CDR3 length equals 13 residues. Trimming took 3 bases from V and 3 from J, leaving 9 bases between them. CDR1 is SGHRS and CDR2 is YFSETQ in the germline V gene. Here the CDR3 reads CASSSDSYYGYTF. DNA for the CDR3: TGCGCCAGCAGCTCGGACAGCTACTATGGCTACACCTTC. Full variable domain (outside the CDR3, taken from reference TRBV5-1 and TRBJ1-2): KAGVTQTPRYLIKTRGQQVTLSCSPISGHRSVSWYQQTPGQGLQFLFEYFSETQRNKGNFPGRFSGRQFSNSRSEMNVSTLELGDSALYLCASSSDSYYGYTFGSGTRLTVV.

The J gene is TRBJ1-2, the V gene TRBV18; possible D gene TRBD1, 5 bases. The CDR3 extends over 15 amino acids. V was trimmed by 1 base and J by 3 bases, leaving 12 bases between them. The germline CDR1 and CDR2 sequences are KGHSH and LQKENI. The CDR3 DNA reads TGTGCCAGCTCACCACTCTCAGGGATGGACTATGGCTACACCTTC. This translates into CASSPLSGMDYGYTF.

There are a few counts of this clone. This rearrangement joins TRBV5-1 to TRBJ1-2; possible D gene TRBD1, 6 bases. Germline V lookup: CDR1 SGHRS, CDR2 YFSETQ. CDR3 length: 13 amino acids. V lost 0 bases and J lost 8, with 11 bases in between. CDR3 sequence reads: CASSLAQGTGYTF. In DNA form, the CDR3 reads TGCGCCAGCAGCTTGGCGCAGGGGACCGGCTACACCTTC.

The V and J genes are TRBV7-3 and TRBJ1-1, with D tentatively TRBD1 (6 bases). The CDR3 is 14 residues long. The V and J ends lost 5 bases and 5 bases respectively, with 15 bases between them. The germline gives CDR1 SGHTA, CDR2 FQGTGA. The DNA of the CDR3 is TGTGCCAGCAGCCCAACCGGACAGTCTACTGAAGCTTTCTTT. Protein product: CASSPTGQSTEAFF.

J is TRBJ2-7 and V is TRBV6-1; D is perhaps TRBD1 (6 bases). The germline CDR1 and CDR2 sequences are MNHNS and SASEGT. The CDR3 is 15 residues long. V lost 2 bases to trimming and J lost 2 bases, with 13 bases between them. The CDR3, as DNA: TGTGCCAGCAGTGAAACCAACAGGGTGACCTACGAGCAGTACTTC. This encodes CASSETNRVTYEQYF.

The chain recombines TRBV30 with TRBJ2-1; tentatively, D is TRBD2 (6 bases). The CDR3 is made up of 15 amino acids. The V gene lost 1 base and the J gene lost 6 bases, with 16 bases spanning the gap. CDR1 and CDR2 (germline): GTSNPN, SVGIG (reference sequence). This CDR3 reads CAWSAAGLAGNEQFF. The CDR3 bases are TGTGCCTGGAGTGCCGCGGGACTCGCTGGCAATGAGCAGTTCTTC.